The 7 T cell receptor beta chains reported below all come from one sample, sequenced in a study of neurological immune-mediated disorders. TCRdb re-derived calls from the 5' RACE reads in MiXCR, one entry per CDR3 protein. The sample has some 50,000 distinct CDR3 sequences, 1.9% seen once. Sequences were obtained from PBMCs. Receptors were obtained from a woman aged 35 to 49 with multiple sclerosis.

About this clonotype itself: The CDR3 carries no conserved terminal phenylalanine or tryptophan, so it likely arises from a read error. The DNA is left out, because the CDR3 cannot be placed on it with certainty; the CDR3 is given as TCRdb lists it. V usage is TRBV3-1 and J usage is TRBJ2-7; TRBD1 is the table's D call, not checked against the DNA. The CDR3 is made up of 14 amino acids, end residues included. CDR1 LGHDT and CDR2 YNNKEL come from the germline V gene (reference sequence). The CDR3: CASSPGQGTFGIKL.

This clonotype was recorded many times. The chain recombines TRBV5-6 with TRBJ1-1, with 8 nucleotides matching TRBD1. Germline V lookup: CDR1 SGHDT, CDR2 YYEEEE. This CDR3 spans 15 amino acids. The junction had 6 bases not matched to a gene; V was cut back by 1 base and J by 4 bases. The DNA of the CDR3 is TGTGCCAGCAGCTTGCTGCAGGGGGCGGGCACTGAAGCTTTCTTT. It encodes CASSLLQGAGTEAFF.

This clonotype was detected ten times or more. The rearrangement uses TRBV20-1 and TRBJ2-3, with D hard to call. The CDR3 covers 13 residues. Germline V gene sequence: CDR1 DFQATT, CDR2 SNEGSKA (reference sequence). The V end was cut by 3 bases, the J end by 0 bases, with 7 bases between. The chain's CDR3 is CSASETSTDTQYF. CDR3 in DNA: TGCAGTGCTAGCGAAACTAGCACAGATACGCAGTATTTT.

This clonotype was detected many times. The chain carries TRBV7-9 and TRBJ1-1; weak D call: TRBD1 (5 bases). Trimming took 0 bases from V and 6 from J, leaving 11 bases between them. The CDR3 consists of 14 residues. Germline-derived CDR1 and CDR2 are SEHNR and FQNEAQ (reference sequence). CDR3 region: CASSLALPGSEAFF. The CDR3 DNA sequence: TGTGCCAGCAGCTTAGCCCTGCCAGGGTCTGAAGCTTTCTTT.

This clonotype was seen repeatedly, ten times or more. The chain is built from TRBV5-1 and TRBJ2-7, with TRBD1 matching 8 bases. The germline V gene encodes CDR1 SGHRS and CDR2 YFSETQ. CDR3 size: 15 residues. J lost 2 bases, V lost 4 bases, and 8 bases had no gene match. The chain's CDR3 is CASSRTGTGTYEQYF. Written as DNA, the CDR3 is TGCGCCAGCAGCCGGACAGGGACTGGGACCTACGAGCAGTACTTC.

This clonotype was seen many times. This rearrangement joins TRBV5-1 to TRBJ1-1; unclear D gene. The germline V gene encodes CDR1 SGHRS and CDR2 YFSETQ. This CDR3 has 16 residues. Trimming left V 4 bases short and J 4 bases short, with 20 bases between. The CDR3 DNA reads as TGCGCCAGCAGCCTATCCGGACCCGGACGGTTCACTGAAGCTTTCTTT. Amino acid sequence: CASSLSGPGRFTEAFF.

The sample holds a few counts of this clonotype. This sequence may be a read error, since a much larger clone differs from it by one base. V and J are TRBV2 and TRBJ1-2; a possible D gene is TRBD1 (5 bases). CDR3 length: 14 residues. Trimming shortened V by 1 base and J by 8 bases, and 14 bases separated the two germline ends. Germline V gene sequence: CDR1 SNHLY, CDR2 FYNNEI. CDR3 residues: CASSEGKGMRGYTF. The CDR3 DNA follows: TGTGCCAGCAGTGAAGGAAAGGGGATGAGGGGCTACACCTTC.